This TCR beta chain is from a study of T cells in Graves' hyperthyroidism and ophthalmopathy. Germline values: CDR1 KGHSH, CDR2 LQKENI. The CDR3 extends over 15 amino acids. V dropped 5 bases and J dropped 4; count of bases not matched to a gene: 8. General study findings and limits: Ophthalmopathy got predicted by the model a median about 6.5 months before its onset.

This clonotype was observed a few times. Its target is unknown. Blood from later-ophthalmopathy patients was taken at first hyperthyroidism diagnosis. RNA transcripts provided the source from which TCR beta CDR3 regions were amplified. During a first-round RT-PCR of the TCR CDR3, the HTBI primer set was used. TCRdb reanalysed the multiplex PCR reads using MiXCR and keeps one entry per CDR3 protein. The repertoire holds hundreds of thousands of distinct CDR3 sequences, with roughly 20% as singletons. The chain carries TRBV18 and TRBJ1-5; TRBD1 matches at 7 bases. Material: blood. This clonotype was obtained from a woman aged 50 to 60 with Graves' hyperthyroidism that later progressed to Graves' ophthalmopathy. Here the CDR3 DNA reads TGTGCCAGCTCAACACTCGGGACAGTAAATCAGCCCCAGCATTTT. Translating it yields CASSTLGTVNQPQHF.